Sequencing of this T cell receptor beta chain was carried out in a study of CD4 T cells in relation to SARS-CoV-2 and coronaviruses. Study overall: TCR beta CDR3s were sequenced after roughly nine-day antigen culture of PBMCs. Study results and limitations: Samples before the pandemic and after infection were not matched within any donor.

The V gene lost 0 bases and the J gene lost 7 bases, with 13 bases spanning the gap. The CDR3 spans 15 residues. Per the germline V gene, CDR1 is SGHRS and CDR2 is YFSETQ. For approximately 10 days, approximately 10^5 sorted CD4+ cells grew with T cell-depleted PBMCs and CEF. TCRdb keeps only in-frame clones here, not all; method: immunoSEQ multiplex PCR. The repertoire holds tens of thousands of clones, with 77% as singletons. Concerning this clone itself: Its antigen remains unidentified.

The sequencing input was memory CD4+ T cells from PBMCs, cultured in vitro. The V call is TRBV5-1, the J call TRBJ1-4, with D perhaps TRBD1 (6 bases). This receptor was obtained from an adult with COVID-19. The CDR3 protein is CASSLGARDTEKLFF. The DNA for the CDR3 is TGCGCCAGCAGCTTGGGTGCTCGGGACACTGAAAAACTGTTTTTT.